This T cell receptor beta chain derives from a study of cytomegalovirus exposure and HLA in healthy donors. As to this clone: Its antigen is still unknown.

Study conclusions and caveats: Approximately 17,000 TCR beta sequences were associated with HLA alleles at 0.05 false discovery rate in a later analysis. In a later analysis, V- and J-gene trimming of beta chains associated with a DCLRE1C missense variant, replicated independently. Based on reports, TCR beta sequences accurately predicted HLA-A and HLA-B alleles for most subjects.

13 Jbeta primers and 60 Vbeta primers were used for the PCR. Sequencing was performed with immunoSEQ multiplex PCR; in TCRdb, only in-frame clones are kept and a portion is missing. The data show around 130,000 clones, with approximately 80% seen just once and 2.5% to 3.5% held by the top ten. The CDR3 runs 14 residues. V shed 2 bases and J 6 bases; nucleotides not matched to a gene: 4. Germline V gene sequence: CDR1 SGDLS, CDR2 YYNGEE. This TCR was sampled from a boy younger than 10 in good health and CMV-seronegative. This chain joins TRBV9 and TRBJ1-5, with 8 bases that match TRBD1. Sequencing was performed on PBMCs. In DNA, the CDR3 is TGTGCCAGCAGCGTCGGACAGGGTAGTCAGCCCCAGCATTTT. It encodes CASSVGQGSQPQHF.